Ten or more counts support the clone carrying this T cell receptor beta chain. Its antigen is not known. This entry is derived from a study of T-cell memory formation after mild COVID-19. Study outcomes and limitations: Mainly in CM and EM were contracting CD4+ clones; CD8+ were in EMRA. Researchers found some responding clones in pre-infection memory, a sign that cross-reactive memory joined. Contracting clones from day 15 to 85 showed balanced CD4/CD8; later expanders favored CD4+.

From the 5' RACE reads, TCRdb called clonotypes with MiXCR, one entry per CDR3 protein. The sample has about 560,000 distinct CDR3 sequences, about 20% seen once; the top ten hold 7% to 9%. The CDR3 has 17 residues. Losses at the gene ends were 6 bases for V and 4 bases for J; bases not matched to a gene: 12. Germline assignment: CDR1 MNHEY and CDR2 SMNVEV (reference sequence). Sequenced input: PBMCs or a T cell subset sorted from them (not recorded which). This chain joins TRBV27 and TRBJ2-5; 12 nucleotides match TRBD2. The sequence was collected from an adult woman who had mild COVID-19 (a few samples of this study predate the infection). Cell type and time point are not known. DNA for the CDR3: TGTGCCAGCAGCACGACTAGCGGGAGCTTATTTCCAGAGACCCAGTACTTC. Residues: CASSTTSGSLFPETQYF.